This is a list of T cell receptor beta chains from one sample in a study of early T cells in non-severe SARS-CoV-2 infection. TCRdb fed the 5' RACE reads into MiXCR, producing one record per CDR3 protein. Among tens of thousands of distinct CDR3 sequences listed, about 11% were seen once. Sequences were obtained from whole blood. Every receptor here comes from an adult who was a healthcare worker with PCR-confirmed SARS-CoV-2 infection or an uninfected control (not recorded which). The CDR3 runs from the conserved cysteine through the conserved F or W. Fields, in order: D gene, clone size, V gene, CDR3 length, J gene, CDR3 protein, CDR3 DNA. The D gene is left open where the match is weak. Expanded clones get a size class; other rows say once, few or many, or leave the size out.

>-|-|TRBV5-1|14|TRBJ2-1
CASSSQPSSNEQFF
TGCGCCAGCAGCTCCCAGCCCTCCTCCAATGAGCAGTTCTTC
>-|many|TRBV4-1|14|TRBJ1-5
CASSQRHLDQPQHF
TGCGCCAGCAGCCAGAGACACCTCGATCAGCCCCAGCATTTT
>TRBD1|many|TRBV2|13|TRBJ1-1
CASSEIVTGRGIF
TGTGCCAGCAGTGAGATAGTGACAGGGCGGGGGATCTTT
>-|many|TRBV5-1|13|TRBJ2-5
CASSLAGKETQYF
TGCGCCAGCAGCTTGGCAGGGAAGGAGACCCAGTACTTC
>-|many|TRBV6-2/TRBV6-3|13|TRBJ1-1
CASNVWANTEAFF
TGTGCCAGCAACGTTTGGGCGAACACTGAAGCTTTCTTT
>TRBD2|-|TRBV29-1|12|TRBJ2-1
CSVGTSGFSEFF
TGCAGCGTGGGGACTAGCGGGTTTTCTGAGTTCTTC
>TRBD2|many|TRBV10-3|17|TRBJ2-3
CAIKRERIAGGQDTQYF
TGTGCCATCAAAAGAGAGCGAATAGCGGGAGGGCAGGATACGCAGTATTTT
>TRBD2|-|TRBV2|16|TRBJ2-1
CASSETTSFLGNEQFF
TGTGCCAGCAGTGAGACGACTAGCTTTTTGGGTAATGAGCAGTTCTTC
>TRBD2|-|TRBV29-1|13|TRBJ2-3
CSPVAGDTDTQYF
TGCAGCCCGGTAGCGGGGGACACAGATACGCAGTATTTT
>TRBD1|many|TRBV19|17|TRBJ2-7
CASSTRDRVWNSYEQYF
TGTGCCAGTAGTACCCGAGACAGGGTTTGGAATTCCTACGAGCAGTACTTC
>TRBD1|many|TRBV5-1|19|TRBJ2-1
CASSQPGQGAGRPYNEQFF
TGCGCCAGCAGCCAACCGGGACAGGGGGCGGGAAGACCCTACAATGAGCAGTTCTTC
>-|few|TRBV5-1|14|TRBJ1-4
CASRLSEGTEKLFF
TGCGCCAGCCGGCTATCCGAGGGAACGGAAAAACTGTTTTTT
>TRBD1|medium-sized|TRBV20-1|14|TRBJ1-5
CSARRGTGDQPQHF
TGCAGTGCTAGGAGGGGGACAGGAGATCAGCCCCAGCATTTT
>TRBD2|many|TRBV20-1|16|TRBJ2-3
CSARPLLAGGGDTQYF
TGCAGTGCTAGACCCCTCCTGGCGGGAGGGGGAGATACGCAGTATTTT
>-|few|TRBV19|14|TRBJ2-3
CASSRDPSTDTQYF
TGTGCCAGTAGTAGGGATCCTAGCACAGATACGCAGTATTTT
>TRBD2|many|TRBV3-1|16|TRBJ2-5
CASSQVLAGGGETQYF
TGTGCCAGCAGCCAGGTACTAGCGGGAGGCGGCGAGACCCAGTACTTC
>-|many|TRBV7-8|16|TRBJ2-5
CASSLGWLVDQETQYF
TGTGCCAGCAGCTTGGGGTGGTTGGTCGACCAAGAGACCCAGTACTTC
>-|-|TRBV6-6|11|TRBJ1-2
CASRTDYGYTF
TGTGCCAGCAGAACGGACTATGGCTACACCTTC
>TRBD1|few|TRBV2|13|TRBJ1-2
CASASGQGGGYTF
TGTGCCAGCGCATCGGGACAGGGGGGTGGCTACACCTTC
>TRBD2|-|TRBV6-2/TRBV6-3|14|TRBJ2-1
CASRGGTSGDEQFF
TGTGCCAGCAGAGGCGGGACTAGCGGGGATGAGCAGTTCTTC
>-|-|TRBV4-2|15|TRBJ2-3
CASSQDGAGPDTQYF
TGTGCCAGCAGCCAAGATGGTGCAGGGCCAGATACGCAGTATTTT
>-|few|TRBV11-1|14|TRBJ2-7
CASSLSTYAYEQYF
TGTGCCAGCAGCTTATCGACATATGCCTACGAGCAGTACTTC
>-|many|TRBV19|14|TRBJ1-3
CASSTYRAGNTIYF
TGTGCCAGTAGTACGTACAGGGCTGGAAACACCATATATTTT
>-|few|TRBV19|15|TRBJ1-4
CASMATAIENEKLFF
TGTGCCAGTATGGCTACAGCTATCGAAAATGAAAAACTGTTTTTT
>-|many|TRBV5-1|15|TRBJ2-2
CASNFQQTNTGELFF
TGCGCCAGCAATTTTCAACAGACGAACACCGGGGAGCTGTTTTTT
>TRBD2|-|TRBV19|17|TRBJ2-1
CASSITSLAGGNNEQFF
TGTGCCAGTAGTATCACCTCTTTGGCGGGGGGTAACAATGAGCAGTTCTTC
>-|many|TRBV2|13|TRBJ1-5
CASMAAFDQPQHF
TGTGCCAGCATGGCCGCGTTCGATCAGCCCCAGCATTTT
>-|few|TRBV9|16|TRBJ2-1
CASSVASVTSYNEQFF
TGTGCCAGCAGCGTAGCTTCCGTAACCTCCTACAATGAGCAGTTCTTC
>-|-|TRBV11-2|14|TRBJ2-4
CASSLDRRSNIQYF
TGTGCCAGCAGCTTAGATCGGCGCTCTAACATTCAGTACTTC
>-|many|TRBV6-1|14|TRBJ1-6
CASSEDLLNSPLHF
TGTGCCAGCAGTGAAGACTTACTGAATTCACCCCTCCACTTT
>-|few|TRBV6-6|13|TRBJ2-7
CASHEGQAVEQYF
TGTGCCAGCCACGAAGGGCAGGCGGTAGAGCAGTACTTC
>TRBD2|few|TRBV18|16|TRBJ2-1
CASSPQLAGVHNEQFF
TGTGCCAGCTCACCTCAACTAGCGGGAGTCCACAATGAGCAGTTCTTC
>TRBD2|-|TRBV7-2|17|TRBJ2-7
CASSLMGLAGPSYEQYF
TGTGCCAGCAGCTTAATGGGACTAGCGGGACCCTCCTACGAGCAGTACTTC
>-|few|TRBV12-3/TRBV12-4|14|TRBJ2-1
CASSLSSFPSEQFF
TGTGCCAGCAGTTTATCTTCCTTTCCGAGTGAGCAGTTCTTC
>-|-|TRBV7-2|13|TRBJ1-5
CASDNPGGQPQHF
TGTGCCAGCGACAACCCCGGCGGTCAGCCCCAGCATTTT
>-|many|TRBV7-9|15|TRBJ1-2
CASSRQATITYGYTF
TGTGCCAGCAGCCGACAGGCCACCATTACCTATGGCTACACCTTC
>TRBD1|few|TRBV11-2|14|TRBJ2-7
CASSNDRGSYEQYF
TGTGCCAGCAGCAACGACAGGGGGTCCTACGAGCAGTACTTC
>TRBD1|few|TRBV7-9|14|TRBJ1-4
CASSFRGRTEKLFF
TGTGCCAGCAGCTTCAGGGGGCGGACTGAAAAACTGTTTTTT
>-|few|TRBV3-2|12|TRBJ1-1
CASSRQQGGEVF
TGTGCCAGCAGCCGACAACAGGGCGGGGAGGTCTTT
>TRBD2|-|TRBV7-8|18|TRBJ2-7
CASSPYSGTSGSSNEQYF
TGTGCCAGCAGCCCCTATTCCGGGACTAGCGGGAGTAGTAACGAGCAGTACTTC
>-|-|TRBV10-3|14|TRBJ2-3
CAIKQQGSMDTQYF
TGTGCCATCAAACAACAGGGTTCCATGGATACGCAGTATTTT